Each of the 5 T cell receptor beta chains below was sequenced from the same sample in a study of esophageal squamous cell carcinoma under preoperative chemotherapy listed by TCRdb under 2018. Explained via the paper, the time point label denotes: after preoperative PTX-NDP chemotherapy. The receptor library was made with PCR. The sequencer was a HiSeq X Ten. TCRdb reran the public reads through fastp at Q25 and MiXCR, keeping productive beta chains. Each CDR3 protein gets just one entry, which takes the most common genes and DNA from the rows behind it. The sample records around 34,000 distinct CDR3 sequences, about half of which are singletons. The top ten constitute roughly 20% of the sample. Sampling was done from a patient given preoperative chemotherapy. The receptors stem from a human donor with esophageal squamous cell carcinoma. The donor label of this sample is uncertain.

The chain recombines TRBV6-5 with TRBJ2-5; possible D gene TRBD1, 5 bases. Germline assignment: CDR1 MNHEY and CDR2 SVGAGI. V dropped 2 bases and J dropped 5 bases, with 15 bases sitting between them. The CDR3 length is 15 residues. The CDR3 DNA reads as TGTGCCAGCAGTTACGTAGCAGCCAGGGCGGAGACCCAGTACTTC. It yields the protein CASSYVAARAETQYF.

This clonotype has a handful of counts. The chain has TRBV11-3 and TRBJ2-3, with 10 bases lining up with TRBD2. Germline trimming cut 2 bases from V and 6 bases from J; bases unmatched to any gene: 11. Germline V CDR1 and CDR2: SGHNT, YENEEA. This CDR3 has 17 residues. The CDR3 DNA reads TGTGCCAGCAGCTTATACGGCCTAGCGGGAGCGGGGGATACGCAGTATTTT. Its translation is CASSLYGLAGAGDTQYF.

There are many counts of this clonotype. J is TRBJ2-5 and V is TRBV5-6, with TRBD2 matching 7 bases. The CDR3 sequence is 15 residues long. Germline V CDR1 and CDR2: SGHDT, YYEEEE. With V trimmed by 5 bases and J by 5 bases, 12 bases remained unmatched. The CDR3 loop reads CASSLTAGESETQYF. The CDR3 DNA is TGTGCCAGCAGTCTGACGGCGGGGGAAAGCGAGACCCAGTACTTC. The complete variable domain, with remaining parts taken from reference TRBV5-6 and TRBJ2-5, reads DAGVTQSPTHLIKTRGQQVTLRCSPKSGHDTVSWYQQALGQGPQFIFQYYEEEERQRGNFPDRFSGHQFPNYSSELNVNALLLGDSALYLCASSLTAGESETQYFGPGTRLLVL.

With respect to this clonotype: Without the conserved terminal phenylalanine or tryptophan, this CDR3 likely stems from a read error. Because the CDR3's place on the DNA is in doubt, the DNA is left out and the CDR3 is given as listed by TCRdb. The rearrangement links TRBV7-2 to TRBJ2-5; TRBD2 is taken as the D call from the table, unchecked against the DNA. Germline V CDR1 and CDR2: SGHTA, FQGNSA. With termini counted, the CDR3 has 16 amino acids. This CDR3 is CASSSGRGAPRETRLL.

This clonotype was found many times. The rearrangement uses TRBV5-4 and TRBJ2-5; 13 positions agree with TRBD2. The CDR3 has 17 residues. J lost 3 bases, V lost 4 bases, and 9 bases had no gene match. Germline CDR1 SGHNT, CDR2 YYREEE (reference sequence). The CDR3 nucleotides are TGTGCCAGCAGCGTCACACTAGCGGGGGGGGCAGAAGAGACCCAGTACTTC. This encodes CASSVTLAGGAEETQYF.